This T cell receptor beta chain was sequenced in a study of CD39 and CD103 CD8 tumor-infiltrating T cells (dated by TCRdb to 2016 to 2018). At the level of the whole study: Repertoire comparisons were shown for an HPV-positive HNSCC, an HPV-negative HNSCC, an ovarian cancer and a melanoma patient. TCRbeta CDR3 deep sequencing compared repertoires of CD8 TIL subsets defined by CD103 and CD39 with peripheral memory CD8 T cells.

By its share of the sample, this clone is large (0.1 to 1%). The antigen this receptor binds is unknown. No much larger clone is present one base from it, and per-base qualities are unavailable. Including the terminal cysteine and phenylalanine, the CDR3 comprises 16 residues. CDR3 DNA only is kept here, 48 bases in frame from base 1. CDR1 SGHDT and CDR2 YYEEEE are derived from the germline V gene. Clipping removes 0 bases from V and 0 bases from J, with 4 as the unmatched junction base count. General conclusions and limits of the study: Clonotypes from DP TILs were seldom detected in blood or uninvolved lymph node, while clonotypes from DN TILs overlapped to a large extent with peripheral memory CD8 repertoires. Compared with DN and SP CD8 TILs and with blood memory CD8 T cells, DP CD8 TILs appeared more oligoclonal, with the top 30 clonotypes covering about 56-86%.

At the time of sample collection the patients were not on therapy, although prior treatments varied from chemotherapy, radiotherapy, surgery and immunotherapy to no treatment. After thawing, cells were enriched for T lymphocytes using a negative-selection kit, and EpCAM beads were added for tumor-infiltrating lymphocytes. Memory CD8 T cells were sorted as CD8+CD4-CD45RA- cells regardless of CCR7 expression. Peripheral blood mononuclear cells were isolated by Ficoll-Paque PLUS gradient and cryopreserved before analysis. Populations were sorted to over 98% purity on a FACSAria II, and cell pellets were frozen for TCR sequencing without culture. From roughly 10,000 to 100,000 sorted cells per subset, genomic DNA was extracted using the DNeasy Blood and Tissue Kit. The immunoSEQ service sequenced and mapped the TCRbeta V-J or V-D-J regions, with each sample reaching coverage above 8.5x. As for how the authors treated the data: Analysis was limited to productive rearrangements exported from the immunoSEQ Analyzer platform, and clonality was evaluated on the 500 most abundant clones. To quantify how much repertoires overlapped between populations, both the Morisita-Horn similarity index and the Jaccard index were used. In roughly 6 cancer patients, Morisita-Horn similarity was measured between the TCR repertoires of CD8 T-cell subsets. What TCRdb holds here is the immuneACCESS table cut down to in-frame rearrangements. Part of the clones is not present; checked against another copy, under half of the missing clones reflect an unresolved V gene, and the others are unexplained. V, J and clone size reflect that table, while D and trimming were determined from the DNA. For this sample the table gives under 5,000 clones, of which around 66% were detected only once. Clones ranked in the top ten supply 12% of the sample.

Sequencing input: CD8+ T cells sorted from blood. The sample's cell subset or site label is to be understood as: total memory CD8 T cells (CD45RA-CCR7+/-) from blood or uninvolved lymph node. Rearrangement joined TRBV5-6 to TRBJ1-1; the central 8 bases match TRBD1. The source of this sequence is a human donor with head and neck squamous cell carcinoma. The CDR3 region reads CASSLAAGGLNTEAFF. The DNA sequence follows: TGTGCCAGCAGCTTGGCGGCAGGGGGCTTGAACACTGAAGCTTTCTTT.